The sample holds a few counts of the clone carrying this T cell receptor beta chain. Its antigen is not identified. Amplification yielded TCR beta CDR3 regions, with RNA transcripts as the source. The TCR CDR3 first-round RT-PCR relied on the HTBI primer set. TCRdb independently ran MiXCR on the multiplex PCR reads; one entry per CDR3 protein. The data hold about 270,000 distinct CDR3 sequences, with 22% observed a single time. This specimen comes from a study of T cells in Graves' hyperthyroidism and ophthalmopathy. Findings and limits, study-wide: Most expanded thyroid clonotypes above 0.001 recurred in blood.

Criteria for exclusion of patients were uncontrolled infection, other autoimmune disease, pregnancy or lactation. Between the trimmed V and J ends, which lost 6 bases and 7 bases, there was a span of 19 bases. The CDR3 extends over 14 amino acids. From germline, CDR1 is SQVTM and CDR2 ANQGSEA. The chain recombines TRBV29-1 with TRBJ1-5; the D gene is possibly TRBD1 (5 bases). The sequence came from a man aged 25 to 40 with Graves' ophthalmopathy. Sequenced material: blood. This CDR3 reads CSVADGPGPQPQHF. For the CDR3, the DNA is TGCAGCGTCGCCGACGGCCCGGGGCCCCAGCCCCAGCATTTT.